The clone carrying this T cell receptor beta chain was detected many times. The data derive from a study of T cells in Graves' hyperthyroidism and ophthalmopathy. Regions amplified from RNA transcripts were the TCR beta CDR3 regions. When the TCR CDR3 underwent first-round RT-PCR, the HTBI primer set was used. TCRdb reprocessed the multiplex PCR reads with MiXCR, giving one entry per CDR3 protein. The sample gives approximately 430,000 distinct CDR3 sequences, about 15% of which show up once; under 15% is in the top ten. Losses at the gene ends were 0 bases for V and 7 bases for J; bases not matched to a gene: 6. Germline V gene data show CDR1 as SGHNT and CDR2 as YYREEE (reference sequence). The CDR3 contains 14 residues.

This rearrangement joins TRBV5-4 to TRBJ1-2; 7 bases align to TRBD1. Material for sequencing was blood. The receptor was isolated from a man aged 18 to 35 with Graves' ophthalmopathy. The CDR3 here is CASSLGTRGTGYTF. The CDR3, as DNA: TGTGCCAGCAGCTTGGGAACCAGGGGGACTGGCTACACCTTC.